This TCR beta chain appears in the sequencing data of a study of shared clonotypes between healthy human individuals. In germline, CDR1 is SQVTM, CDR2 ANQGSEA. The CDR3 runs to 13 residues. V shed 3 bases and J 2 bases; nucleotides not matched to a gene: 2. The donor cohort consisted entirely of Caucasian adults residing in Nashville, Tennessee. Genomic DNA (from each subset) was split evenly across several immunoSEQ plates. Profiling relied on immunoSEQ multiplex PCR, and the TCRdb table lists in-frame clones only, not all of them. Among about 470,000 clones, around 79% were seen once, and the ten largest hold about 12%. This clone has a single count.

This receptor was identified in a woman aged 40 to 55 in good health. Some clones in this sample may be carry-over from other donors' samples. What was sequenced was PBMCs. The V call is TRBV29-1, the J call TRBJ1-2, with 8 bases fitting TRBD1. CDR3 sequence (DNA): TGCAGCGTTGACAGGGGGCCCAACTATGGCTACACCTTC. Encoded protein: CSVDRGPNYGYTF.